The 8 T cell receptor beta chains given below trace back to one sample, sequenced in a study of T cells expressing NK-cell markers. TCRdb reworked the 5' RACE reads into one entry per CDR3 protein, no DNA. The sample table includes about 460,000 distinct CDR3 sequences. The source material was blood T cells: a sorted CD56 or NKG2C T cell subset, CD4+ or CD8+ T cells, or bulk PBMC T cells (not recorded which). Every receptor here comes from a woman in her forties or fifties in good health.

The chain has TRBV4-1 and TRBJ1-2; without DNA, the TCRdb call of TRBD1 cannot be checked. The CDR3 runs 15 residues. Germline V CDR1 and CDR2: MGHRA, YSYEKL. Here the CDR3 reads CASSFQGAGIYGYTF.

The rearrangement links TRBV11-3 to TRBJ1-1. Germline V gene lookup returns CDR1 SGHNT and CDR2 YENEEA. The CDR3 length is 11 residues. The CDR3 loop is CASEESGEAFF.

V and J are TRBV29-1 and TRBJ2-7; checking the TCRdb D call of TRBD1 is not possible without DNA. CDR3 length equals 12 residues. Germline loops: CDR1 SQVTM, CDR2 ANQGSEA. The CDR3 loop reads CSGRQGAGEQYF.

This chain connects TRBV5-1 to TRBJ1-1; the TCRdb call, TRBD1, lacks DNA for checking. Germline values: CDR1 SGHRS, CDR2 YFSETQ. This CDR3 region has 15 residues. CDR3 loop: CASSPSPGLSTEAFF.

The rearrangement links TRBV11-3 to TRBJ2-6. The CDR3 length is 17 residues. Germline V gene sequence: CDR1 SGHNT, CDR2 YENEEA. CDR3 sequence reads: CASSLGLGSAGANVLTF.

The chain links TRBV5-1 to TRBJ2-5; absent DNA, TCRdb's TRBD2 call cannot be checked. CDR3 length: 15 amino acids. CDR1 SGHRS and CDR2 YFSETQ come from the germline V gene. CDR3 region: CASSNSLAGGETQYF.

The rearrangement uses TRBV4-1 and TRBJ2-7; TCRdb lists TRBD2, though no DNA is available to test this call. CDR3 length equals 15 residues. CDR1 and CDR2 from the germline V gene are MGHRA and YSYEKL. The CDR3 protein is CASSAPSGNSYEQYF.

The chain employs TRBV25-1 and TRBJ2-5; absent DNA, TCRdb's TRBD1 call cannot be checked. The CDR3 covers 14 residues. From germline, CDR1 is MGHDK and CDR2 SYGVNS. The CDR3 sequence is CASRGDRPLGTQYF.